The 10 T cell receptor beta chains in this list originate from one sample, sequenced in a study of CXCR3-negative and CXCR3-positive naive CD8 T cells (dated 2019 in TCRdb). The sequencing machine was a NextSeq 550. The Human TCR Profiling Kit (MiLaboratory) was used to prepare UMI-labeled 5' RACE TRB cDNA libraries. The reads went through TCRdb reprocessing, and each CDR3 protein sequence gets one entry with no DNA. The sample table includes about 40,000 distinct CDR3 sequences. About 8.4% of the sample goes to the ten largest clones. The sample comprised memory CD8+ T cells from blood. The sample's cell subset or site label, in plain terms: conventional CD8+ memory T cells (TMEM), sorted as controls. These receptors were obtained from a human donor in good health. Some clones in this sample may be carry-over from other donors' samples.

The chain links TRBV12-3 or TRBV12-4 to TRBJ1-2. This CDR3 comprises 12 residues. The CDR3 sequence is CASSPSDYGYTF.

This chain links TRBV7-6 with TRBJ1-3; TCRdb outputs TRBD1, but without DNA this stays unchecked. CDR1 is SGHVS, CDR2 FNYEAQ, per germline. This CDR3 comprises 15 residues. CDR3 protein: CASSLAGASGNTIYF.

V is TRBV7-6 and J is TRBJ2-6; TCRdb calls TRBD1, which cannot be checked without DNA. Germline values: CDR1 SGHVS, CDR2 FNYEAQ. The CDR3 extends over 18 amino acids. This CDR3 is CASSLSYRASSGANVLTF.

This chain joins TRBV9 and TRBJ2-1; TCRdb outputs TRBD2, but without DNA this stays unchecked. The germline CDR1 and CDR2 sequences are SGDLS and YYNGEE. This CDR3 spans 16 amino acids. This CDR3 reads CASSVALGGAYNEQFF.

The rearrangement uses TRBV20-1 and TRBJ2-7; TCRdb indicates TRBD1, and absent DNA this call remains unverified. The CDR3 is made up of 14 amino acids. The germline gives CDR1 DFQATT, CDR2 SNEGSKA (reference sequence). The CDR3 loop is CSARDLTGAGEQYF.

V gene TRBV12-3 or TRBV12-4 combines with J gene TRBJ2-1; the D call from TCRdb, TRBD2, cannot be confirmed without DNA. The length of the CDR3 is 13 residues. CDR3: CASSRLVGSEQFF.

The CDR3 loop reads CASSYPWGLASGELFF. The rearrangement joins TRBV6-5 to TRBJ2-2; TCRdb's D gene call, TRBD2, goes unchecked for lack of DNA. The CDR3 loop spans 16 amino acids. Germline-derived CDR1 and CDR2 are MNHEY and SVGAGI.

This chain joins TRBV2 and TRBJ2-3; TCRdb gives TRBD2 as the D gene, but with no DNA this cannot be confirmed. This CDR3 spans 14 amino acids. Germline V gene sequence: CDR1 SNHLY, CDR2 FYNNEI. The CDR3 is CASSEGLLGDTQYF.

This sequence joins TRBV29-1 and TRBJ2-7; TCRdb's D gene call, TRBD2, goes unchecked for lack of DNA. Germline V gene sequence: CDR1 SQVTM, CDR2 ANQGSEA. The CDR3 has 14 residues. The CDR3 protein is CSAAAGRGYYEQYF.

This chain uses TRBV27 with TRBJ2-7; TCRdb selects TRBD2, and the lack of DNA leaves this call unchecked. The CDR3 extends over 15 amino acids. Germline assignment: CDR1 MNHEY and CDR2 SMNVEV (reference sequence). CDR3 sequence: CASSLSSGLTYEQYF.